This T cell receptor beta chain was retrieved from a study of T cell repertoires in cytomegalovirus infection. About the research overall: Use of recently identified HLA-C-restricted and well-studied HLA-B-restricted CMV epitopes was part of the study. CMV infection together with matching HLA type was indicated by public TCR beta signatures. Study-wide points: HLA-C-restricted CMV-specific TCR beta clonotypes prevailed in the ex vivo response. Based on cumulative public TCR beta family frequency, carriers of CMV plus the relevant HLA were identified.

This clonotype was recorded a few times. Antigen unknown. A junction boundary mismatches the germline segment, possibly from a read error. Each CDR3 protein gets one entry after TCRdb re-called the reads with MiXCR. There are about 220,000 distinct CDR3 sequences in the sample; 38% occur only once, and more than 50% lies in the top ten. The CDR3 spans 16 residues. Germline V gives CDR1 SEHNR, CDR2 FQNEAQ (reference sequence). The gene calls are TRBV7-9 and TRBJ2-1; D unclear. Sequenced here: CD8+ T cells from cultured PBMCs, sampled from culture after CMV antigen stimulation. The TCR comes from a human donor in good health (CMV status not recorded). Some clones in this sample may be carry-over from other donors' samples. In DNA, the CDR3 is TGTGCAAGCAGCTTGTTGGTAATATCCAAATACAATGAGAAGTTCTTC. Protein product: CASSLLVISKYNEKFF.